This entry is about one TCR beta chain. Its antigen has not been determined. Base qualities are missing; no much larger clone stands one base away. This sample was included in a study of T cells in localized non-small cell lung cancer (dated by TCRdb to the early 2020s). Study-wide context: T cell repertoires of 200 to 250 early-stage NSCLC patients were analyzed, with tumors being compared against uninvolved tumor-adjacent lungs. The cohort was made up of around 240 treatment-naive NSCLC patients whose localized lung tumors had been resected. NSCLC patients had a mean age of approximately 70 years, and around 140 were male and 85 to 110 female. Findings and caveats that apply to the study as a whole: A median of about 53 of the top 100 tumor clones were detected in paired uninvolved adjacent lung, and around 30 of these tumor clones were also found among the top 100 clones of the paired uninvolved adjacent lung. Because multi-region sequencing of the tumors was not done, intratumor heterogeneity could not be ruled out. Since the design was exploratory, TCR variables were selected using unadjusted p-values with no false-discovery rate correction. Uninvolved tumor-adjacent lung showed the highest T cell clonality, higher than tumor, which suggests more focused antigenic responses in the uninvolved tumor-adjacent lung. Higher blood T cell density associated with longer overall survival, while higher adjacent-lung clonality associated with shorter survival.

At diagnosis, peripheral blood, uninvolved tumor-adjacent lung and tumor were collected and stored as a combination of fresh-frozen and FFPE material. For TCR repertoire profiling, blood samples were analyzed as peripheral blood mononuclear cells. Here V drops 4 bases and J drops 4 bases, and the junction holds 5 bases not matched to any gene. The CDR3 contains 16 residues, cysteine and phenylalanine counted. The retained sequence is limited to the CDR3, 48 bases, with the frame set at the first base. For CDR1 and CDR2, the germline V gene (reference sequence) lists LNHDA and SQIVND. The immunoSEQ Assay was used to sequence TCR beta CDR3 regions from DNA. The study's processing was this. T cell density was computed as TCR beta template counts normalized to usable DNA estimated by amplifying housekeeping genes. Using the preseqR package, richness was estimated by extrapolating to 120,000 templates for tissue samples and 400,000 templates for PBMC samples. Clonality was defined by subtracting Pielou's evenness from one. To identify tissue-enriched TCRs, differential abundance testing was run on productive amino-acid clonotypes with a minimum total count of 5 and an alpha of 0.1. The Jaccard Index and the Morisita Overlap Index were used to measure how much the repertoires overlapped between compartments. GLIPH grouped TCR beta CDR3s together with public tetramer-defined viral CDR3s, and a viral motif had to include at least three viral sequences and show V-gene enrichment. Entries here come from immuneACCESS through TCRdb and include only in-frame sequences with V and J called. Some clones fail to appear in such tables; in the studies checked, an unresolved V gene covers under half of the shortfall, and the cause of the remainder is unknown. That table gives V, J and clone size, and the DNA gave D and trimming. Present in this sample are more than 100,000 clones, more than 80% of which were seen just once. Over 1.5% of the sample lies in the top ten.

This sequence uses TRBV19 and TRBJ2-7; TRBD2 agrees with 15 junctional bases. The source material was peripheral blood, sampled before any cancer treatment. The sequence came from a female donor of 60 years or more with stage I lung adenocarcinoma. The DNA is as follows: TGTGCCAGTAGTACAAGGACTAGCGGGAGGGTTTACGAGCAGTACTTC. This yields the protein CASSTRTSGRVYEQYF.